A single TCR beta chain is shown here with its context. This sample stems from a study of blood T cell repertoires in COVID-19. Across the study: PBMCs, B-cell-depleted T cells, or T cells provided the cDNA or gDNA that made up the material.

Assay used: immunoSEQ multiplex PCR; TCRdb lists only in-frame clones, some missing. The sample includes about 280,000 clones, around nine tenths of them seen just once. Germline V gene data show CDR1 as MNHEY and CDR2 as SMNVEV (reference sequence). V was clipped by 6 bases and J by 1 base, with 16 bases between them. The CDR3 covers 16 residues. Specimen: peripheral blood. The source is a man between 35 and 55 years old with active or convalescent COVID-19. The J gene is TRBJ1-5, the V gene TRBV27, with D possibly TRBD1 on 5 matching bases. DNA of the CDR3: TGTGCCAGCAGCCCCCACCAGGGATCGAGCAATCAGCCCCAGCATTTT. Protein product: CASSPHQGSSNQPQHF.